This TCR beta chain was sequenced in a study of early T cells in non-severe SARS-CoV-2 infection. CDR1 and CDR2 (germline): SGHRS, YFSETQ. The CDR3 consists of 12 residues. V lost 5 bases and J lost 5, with 10 bases in between. One entry per CDR3 protein results from TCRdb running MiXCR on the 5' RACE reads. The sample consists of tens of thousands of distinct CDR3 sequences, roughly 12% of them appearing once. This chain links TRBV5-1 with TRBJ2-5; D gene uncertain. What was sequenced was whole blood. The receptor was derived from an adult who was a healthcare worker with PCR-confirmed SARS-CoV-2 infection or an uninfected control (not recorded which). The CDR3 region is CASRGDLETQYF. DNA of the CDR3: TGCGCCAGCAGAGGTGATTTGGAGACCCAGTACTTC.